This TCR beta chain was documented in a study of blood T cells in healthy people across ages. Isolation of PBMCs gave at least 7 million cells per sample. Every sample gave at least 5 micrograms of total RNA when it was extracted. There are 16 residues in the CDR3. Germline CDR1 SEHNR, CDR2 FQNEAQ (reference sequence). Trimming took off 1 base at V and 1 base at J, with 13 bases between the two ends. General study results and limits: Greater diversity and more naive CD4+ cells were seen in long-lived donors than in aged donors. With age, beta diversity per million T cells declined roughly linearly, significantly by roughly 40.

Of note for this clonotype: The target antigen is unknown.

Through a sample-barcoded 5' primer and a J-beta primer mix, a second PCR was run for roughly 7 to 11 cycles. TCRdb passed the 5' RACE reads through MiXCR, listing each CDR3 protein once. The sample holds 1.8 million or so distinct CDR3 sequences, about two fifths seen once. What was sequenced was blood. The chain is built from TRBV7-9 and TRBJ2-5; D is unresolved. The receptor's source is a human donor in good health. This CDR3 is CASSLEGSSLQETQYF. In DNA, the CDR3 is TGTGCCAGCAGCTTAGAAGGTAGCAGCCTCCAAGAGACCCAGTACTTC.